A selection of T cell receptor beta chains follows, all from one sample in a study of blood T cells in healthy people across ages. TCRdb re-analysed the 5' RACE reads in MiXCR, keeping a single row per CDR3 protein. Of hundreds of thousands of distinct CDR3 sequences in the sample, 36% are singletons; the top ten hold 13%. Sequenced material: blood. The receptors come from a man aged 18 to 35 in good health. The CDR3 runs from the conserved cysteine through the conserved F or W. The order of the fields is CDR3 protein, CDR3 DNA, D gene, V gene, clone size, J gene. D genes are given only for firm matches. Clone size is not always given. Where it is, it says once, few, many or a class for expanded clones.

CDR3 protein: CASSVEGQGIAEAFF
CDR3 DNA: TGTGCCAGCAGCGTAGAGGGACAGGGTATCGCTGAAGCTTTCTTT
D gene: TRBD1
V gene: TRBV9
clone size: few
J gene: TRBJ1-1

CDR3 protein: CASRQESWNYGYTF
CDR3 DNA: TGTGCCAGCAGACAGGAGTCCTGGAACTATGGCTACACCTTC
D gene: -
V gene: TRBV12-3/TRBV12-4
clone size: -
J gene: TRBJ1-2

CDR3 protein: CASSYFRGGRYGYTF
CDR3 DNA: TGTGCCAGCAGTTACTTCCGGGGAGGTAGATATGGCTACACCTTC
D gene: -
V gene: TRBV6-2/TRBV6-3
clone size: -
J gene: TRBJ1-2

CDR3 protein: CASSEERGTNEQYF
CDR3 DNA: TGTGCCAGCAGTGAAGAACGTGGAACCAACGAGCAGTACTTC
D gene: -
V gene: TRBV2
clone size: few
J gene: TRBJ2-7

CDR3 protein: CATSDPDRADYNEQFF
CDR3 DNA: TGTGCCACCAGTGACCCGGACAGGGCAGACTACAATGAGCAGTTCTTC
D gene: TRBD1
V gene: TRBV24-1
clone size: few
J gene: TRBJ2-1

CDR3 protein: CASSSRMVLGREQYF
CDR3 DNA: TGTGCCAGCAGTTCACGGATGGTTTTGGGGCGCGAGCAGTACTTC
D gene: -
V gene: TRBV6-5
clone size: few
J gene: TRBJ2-7

CDR3 protein: CASSQVVYGGEQYF
CDR3 DNA: TGCGCCAGCAGCCAAGTAGTATATGGAGGTGAGCAGTACTTC
D gene: -
V gene: TRBV4-3
clone size: -
J gene: TRBJ2-4

CDR3 protein: CASSYLGIEEYEQYF
CDR3 DNA: TGTGCCAGCAGTTATTTGGGCATAGAGGAGTACGAGCAGTACTTC
D gene: -
V gene: TRBV6-5
clone size: -
J gene: TRBJ2-7

CDR3 protein: CASSLEVRDRTGAFF
CDR3 DNA: TGCGCCAGCAGCTTAGAAGTCCGCGACAGGACGGGAGCTTTCTTT
D gene: -
V gene: TRBV7-9
clone size: -
J gene: TRBJ1-1

CDR3 protein: CAASHRGVYNEQFF
CDR3 DNA: TGTGCCGCCTCCCACAGGGGGGTATACAATGAGCAGTTCTTC
D gene: TRBD1
V gene: TRBV25-1
clone size: once
J gene: TRBJ2-1

CDR3 protein: CASSPRRLAGSFLYEQYF
CDR3 DNA: TGTGCCAGCAGCCCCCGAAGACTAGCGGGGTCTTTTCTTTACGAGCAGTACTTC
D gene: TRBD2
V gene: TRBV7-2
clone size: -
J gene: TRBJ2-7

CDR3 protein: CASSVGGRANTEAFF
CDR3 DNA: TGTGCCAGCAGCGTAGGTGGGCGGGCGAACACTGAAGCTTTCTTT
D gene: -
V gene: TRBV9
clone size: -
J gene: TRBJ1-1

CDR3 protein: CASSESGGAYNEQFF
CDR3 DNA: TGTGCCAGCAGTGAAAGCGGGGGAGCCTACAATGAGCAGTTCTTC
D gene: TRBD2
V gene: TRBV25-1
clone size: once
J gene: TRBJ2-1

CDR3 protein: CAISGTGKSYEQYF
CDR3 DNA: TGTGCCATTTCCGGGACAGGAAAGTCCTACGAGCAGTACTTC
D gene: TRBD1
V gene: TRBV10-3
clone size: once
J gene: TRBJ2-7

CDR3 protein: CASSLATGDRDTEAFF
CDR3 DNA: TGTGCCAGCAGTTTAGCGACCGGGGATAGGGACACTGAAGCTTTCTTT
D gene: -
V gene: TRBV12-3/TRBV12-4
clone size: few
J gene: TRBJ1-1

CDR3 protein: CASSRLGEPRDTQYF
CDR3 DNA: TGCGCCAGCAGCCGCCTCGGCGAACCTCGGGATACGCAGTATTTT
D gene: -
V gene: TRBV4-3
clone size: -
J gene: TRBJ2-3

CDR3 protein: CASSPRKADMQYF
CDR3 DNA: TGTGCCAGCAGTCCCAGGAAAGCAGATATGCAGTATTTT
D gene: -
V gene: TRBV12-3/TRBV12-4
clone size: -
J gene: TRBJ2-3

CDR3 protein: CSVEGAKLGSTGRTQYF
CDR3 DNA: TGCAGCGTTGAAGGGGCCAAATTGGGATCGACAGGGCGGACCCAGTACTTC
D gene: TRBD1
V gene: TRBV29-1
clone size: -
J gene: TRBJ2-5

CDR3 protein: CASSMDRFYYGYTF
CDR3 DNA: TGTGCCAGCAGCATGGACAGGTTCTACTATGGCTACACCTTC
D gene: TRBD1
V gene: TRBV5-6
clone size: few
J gene: TRBJ1-2

CDR3 protein: CASSFRTGAKNIQYF
CDR3 DNA: TGTGCCAGCAGTTTCCGGACAGGGGCAAAAAACATTCAGTACTTC
D gene: TRBD1
V gene: TRBV6-5
clone size: -
J gene: TRBJ2-4

CDR3 protein: CASSDRDRKTGELFF
CDR3 DNA: TGTGCCAGCAGTGACCGGGACCGCAAGACCGGGGAGCTGTTTTTT
D gene: -
V gene: TRBV25-1
clone size: few
J gene: TRBJ2-2

CDR3 protein: CASSSPGGNTEAFF
CDR3 DNA: TGTGCCAGCAGCTCTCCGGGGGGGAACACTGAAGCTTTCTTT
D gene: -
V gene: TRBV5-5
clone size: -
J gene: TRBJ1-1

CDR3 protein: CASSPTGAYGYTF
CDR3 DNA: TGTGCCAGCAGCCCCACGGGGGCCTATGGCTACACCTTC
D gene: -
V gene: TRBV7-2
clone size: many
J gene: TRBJ1-2

CDR3 protein: CASTLPGQKYEQYF
CDR3 DNA: TGTGCCAGCACTCTACCGGGACAGAAATACGAGCAGTACTTC
D gene: TRBD1
V gene: TRBV12-3/TRBV12-4
clone size: few
J gene: TRBJ2-7

CDR3 protein: CASSQDRVTDTQYF
CDR3 DNA: TGTGCCAGCAGCCAAGACCGGGTGACAGATACGCAGTATTTT
D gene: -
V gene: TRBV3-1
clone size: -
J gene: TRBJ2-3

CDR3 protein: CASSDSTGGQPQHF
CDR3 DNA: TGTGCCAGCAGTGACTCCACCGGGGGCCAGCCCCAGCATTTT
D gene: -
V gene: TRBV6-6
clone size: -
J gene: TRBJ1-5

CDR3 protein: CASSPWDTLRAKNIQYF
CDR3 DNA: TGTGCCAGCAGCCCTTGGGACACCCTGAGGGCCAAAAACATTCAGTACTTC
D gene: -
V gene: TRBV7-9
clone size: few
J gene: TRBJ2-4

CDR3 protein: CASSPLRTGGETQYF
CDR3 DNA: TGTGCCAGCAGCCCGCTTCGGACCGGCGGAGAGACCCAGTACTTC
D gene: -
V gene: TRBV7-2
clone size: -
J gene: TRBJ2-5

CDR3 protein: CSVEDYRAFF
CDR3 DNA: TGCAGCGTTGAAGATTATAGGGCTTTCTTT
D gene: -
V gene: TRBV29-1
clone size: -
J gene: TRBJ1-1

CDR3 protein: CASSLGQSSGGSYEQYF
CDR3 DNA: TGTGCCAGCAGTTTAGGGCAATCTAGCGGAGGCTCCTACGAGCAGTACTTC
D gene: TRBD2
V gene: TRBV12-3/TRBV12-4
clone size: -
J gene: TRBJ2-7

CDR3 protein: CASSARTDNTEAFF
CDR3 DNA: TGCGCCAGCAGCGCAAGGACAGACAACACTGAAGCTTTCTTT
D gene: -
V gene: TRBV5-1
clone size: -
J gene: TRBJ1-1

CDR3 protein: CASSLEVGRDEQFF
CDR3 DNA: TGTGCCAGCAGCTTAGAAGTTGGCAGGGACGAGCAGTTCTTC
D gene: -
V gene: TRBV7-2
clone size: -
J gene: TRBJ2-1

CDR3 protein: CASSYPLAGTSGGTDTQYF
CDR3 DNA: TGTGCCAGCAGTTACCCACTCGCGGGGACTAGCGGGGGCACAGATACGCAGTATTTT
D gene: TRBD2
V gene: TRBV6-5
clone size: -
J gene: TRBJ2-3

CDR3 protein: CASSYGQSEQFF
CDR3 DNA: TGTGCCAGCAGTTACGGGCAGAGTGAGCAGTTCTTC
D gene: -
V gene: TRBV6-2/TRBV6-3
clone size: -
J gene: TRBJ2-1

CDR3 protein: CSVATRNTEAFF
CDR3 DNA: TGCAGCGTTGCAACCAGGAACACTGAAGCTTTCTTT
D gene: -
V gene: TRBV29-1
clone size: -
J gene: TRBJ1-1

CDR3 protein: CASSYSPGTGYNEQFF
CDR3 DNA: TGTGCCAGCAGCTACAGTCCGGGGACAGGCTACAATGAGCAGTTCTTC
D gene: TRBD1
V gene: TRBV4-2
clone size: few
J gene: TRBJ2-1

CDR3 protein: CASSYLPGRGYTF
CDR3 DNA: TGTGCCAGCAGTTACTTACCAGGGAGAGGCTACACCTTC
D gene: -
V gene: TRBV6-5
clone size: -
J gene: TRBJ1-2

CDR3 protein: CASSLGHPGDGYTF
CDR3 DNA: TGTGCCAGCAGCTTGGGCCATCCGGGCGATGGCTACACCTTC
D gene: -
V gene: TRBV5-6
clone size: few
J gene: TRBJ1-2

CDR3 protein: CAINGQGAAYEQYF
CDR3 DNA: TGTGCCATCAATGGACAGGGGGCTGCCTACGAGCAGTACTTC
D gene: TRBD1
V gene: TRBV10-3
clone size: many
J gene: TRBJ2-7

CDR3 protein: CSASHRGAGSYQDSPLHF
CDR3 DNA: TGCAGTGCTAGCCACAGGGGCGCAGGTAGTTATCAGGATTCACCCCTCCACTTT
D gene: TRBD1
V gene: TRBV20-1
clone size: few
J gene: TRBJ1-6

CDR3 protein: CASSNRASYNEQFF
CDR3 DNA: TGTGCCAGCAGTAACAGGGCATCCTACAATGAGCAGTTCTTC
D gene: -
V gene: TRBV12-3/TRBV12-4
clone size: few
J gene: TRBJ2-1

CDR3 protein: CASSSRQGLNYGYTF
CDR3 DNA: TGCGCCAGCAGCTCCAGACAGGGTCTGAACTATGGCTACACCTTC
D gene: TRBD1
V gene: TRBV5-1
clone size: once
J gene: TRBJ1-2

CDR3 protein: CASSQTLASSTDTQYF
CDR3 DNA: TGTGCCAGCAGCCAAACGCTAGCGAGTAGCACAGATACGCAGTATTTT
D gene: -
V gene: TRBV3-1
clone size: -
J gene: TRBJ2-3

CDR3 protein: CSARDWPGGDYGYTF
CDR3 DNA: TGCAGTGCTAGAGATTGGCCAGGGGGAGACTATGGCTACACCTTC
D gene: TRBD1
V gene: TRBV20-1
clone size: many
J gene: TRBJ1-2

CDR3 protein: CASSQEYLTGQNTEAFF
CDR3 DNA: TGTGCCAGCAGCCAGGAATATTTGACAGGTCAGAACACTGAAGCTTTCTTT
D gene: -
V gene: TRBV3-1
clone size: -
J gene: TRBJ1-1

CDR3 protein: CASSLATGNGATEAFF
CDR3 DNA: TGTGCCAGCAGCTTAGCCACAGGGAACGGGGCCACTGAAGCTTTCTTT
D gene: -
V gene: TRBV7-9
clone size: -
J gene: TRBJ1-1

CDR3 protein: CASSAGTEDTEAFF
CDR3 DNA: TGTGCCAGCAGCGCCGGGACGGAAGACACTGAAGCTTTCTTT
D gene: -
V gene: TRBV12-3/TRBV12-4
clone size: few
J gene: TRBJ1-1

CDR3 protein: CASSQDPRGAQQETQYF
CDR3 DNA: TGCGCCAGCAGCCAAGATCCAAGGGGGGCGCAACAAGAGACCCAGTACTTC
D gene: -
V gene: TRBV4-3
clone size: -
J gene: TRBJ2-5